The entry below describes one T cell receptor (beta chain). The antigen this receptor binds is unknown. No qualities accompany the bases; no much larger clone lies one base away. The library came from RT-PCR. TCRdb records NextSeq 550 as the sequencer. TCRdb itself trimmed the public reads at Q25 with fastp, ran MiXCR and retained productive beta chains. Rows merge per CDR3 protein into single entries with the most common DNA and genes. The sample data list approximately 200,000 distinct CDR3 sequences, and 35% to 45% of these were observed just once. The leading ten clones occupy roughly 12% of the sample. CDR1 and CDR2 (DFQATT, SNEGSKA) derive from the germline V gene (reference sequence). The CDR3 spans 13 residues, from the cysteine through the phenylalanine. Solely the CDR3 DNA is kept, with 39 bases framed from the first base. Unmatched junction bases come to 7, with V trimmed by 4 bases and J by 9 bases.

This specimen comes from a study of patients and donors after allogeneic stem cell transplantation (dated by TCRdb to the early 2020s). This sequence was found in a human donor who was either an allogeneic HSCT recipient or a stem cell or donor lymphocyte infusion donor (not recorded which). It is not recorded whose cells these are; they may come from a transplant donor. The V and J genes are TRBV20-1 and TRBJ2-1; 9 middle bases align to TRBD2. The material sequenced was blood, either unsorted or a sorted T cell fraction (not recorded which). The CDR3 region reads CSAIPSGGSEQFF. The DNA sequence follows: TGCAGTGCTATTCCGAGCGGGGGGAGTGAGCAGTTCTTC.